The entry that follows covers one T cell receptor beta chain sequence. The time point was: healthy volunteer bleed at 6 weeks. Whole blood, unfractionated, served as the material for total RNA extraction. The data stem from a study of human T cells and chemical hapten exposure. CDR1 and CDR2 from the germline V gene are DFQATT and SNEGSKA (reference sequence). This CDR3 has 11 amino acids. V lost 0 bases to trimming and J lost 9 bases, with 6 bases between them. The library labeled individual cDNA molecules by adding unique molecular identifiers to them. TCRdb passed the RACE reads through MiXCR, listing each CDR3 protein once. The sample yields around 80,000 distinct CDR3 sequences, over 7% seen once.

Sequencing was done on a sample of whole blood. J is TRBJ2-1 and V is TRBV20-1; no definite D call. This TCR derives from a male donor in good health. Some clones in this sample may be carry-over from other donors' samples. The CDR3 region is CSARDLIEQFF. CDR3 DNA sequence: TGCAGTGCTAGAGATTTAATTGAGCAGTTCTTC.